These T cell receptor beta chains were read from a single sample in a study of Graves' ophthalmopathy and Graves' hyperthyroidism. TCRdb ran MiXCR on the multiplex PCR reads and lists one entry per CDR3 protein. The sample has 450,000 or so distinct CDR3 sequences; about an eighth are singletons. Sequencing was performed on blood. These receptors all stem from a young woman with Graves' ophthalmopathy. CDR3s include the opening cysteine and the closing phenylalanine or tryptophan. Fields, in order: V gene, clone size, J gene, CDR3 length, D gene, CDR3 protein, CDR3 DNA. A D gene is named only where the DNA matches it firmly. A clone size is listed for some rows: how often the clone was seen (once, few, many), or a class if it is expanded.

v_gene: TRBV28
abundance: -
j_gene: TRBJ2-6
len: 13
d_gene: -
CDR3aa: CASTMGGANVLTF
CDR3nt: TGTGCCAGCACAATGGGGGGGGCCAACGTCCTGACTTTC

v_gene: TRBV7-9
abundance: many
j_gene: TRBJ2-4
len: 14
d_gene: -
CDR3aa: CASSFVLAKNIQYF
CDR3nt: TGTGCCAGCAGCTTTGTCCTAGCCAAAAACATTCAGTACTTC

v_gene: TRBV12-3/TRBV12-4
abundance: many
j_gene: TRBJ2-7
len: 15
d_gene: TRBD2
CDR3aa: CASSLKAGGPYEQYF
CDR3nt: TGTGCCAGCAGTTTGAAAGCGGGAGGGCCCTACGAGCAGTACTTC

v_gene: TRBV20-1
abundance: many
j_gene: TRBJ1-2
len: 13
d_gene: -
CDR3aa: CSARDPRTYGYTF
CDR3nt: TGCAGTGCTAGAGATCCCCGGACCTATGGCTACACCTTC

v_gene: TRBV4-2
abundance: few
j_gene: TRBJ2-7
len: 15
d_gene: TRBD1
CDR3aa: CASSPRDRGYFEQYF
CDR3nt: TGTGCCAGCAGCCCCCGGGACAGGGGGTACTTCGAGCAGTACTTC

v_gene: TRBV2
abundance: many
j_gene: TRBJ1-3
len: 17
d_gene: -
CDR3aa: CASSGAREKAVRNTIYF
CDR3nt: TGTGCCAGCAGTGGAGCCAGGGAAAAGGCGGTTAGAAACACCATATATTTT

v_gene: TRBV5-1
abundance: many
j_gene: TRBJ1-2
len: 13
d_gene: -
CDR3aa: CASSLLSNYGYTF
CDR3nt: TGCGCCAGCAGCTTGCTCAGTAACTATGGCTACACCTTC

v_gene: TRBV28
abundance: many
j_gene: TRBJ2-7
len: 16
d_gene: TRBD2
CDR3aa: CASSSELAGPTYEQYF
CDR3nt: TGTGCCAGCAGTTCCGAACTAGCGGGGCCAACCTACGAGCAGTACTTC

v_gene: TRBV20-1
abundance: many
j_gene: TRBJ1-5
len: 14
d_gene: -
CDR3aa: CSARDFRGNQPQHF
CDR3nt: TGCAGTGCTAGAGATTTTCGGGGGAATCAGCCCCAGCATTTT

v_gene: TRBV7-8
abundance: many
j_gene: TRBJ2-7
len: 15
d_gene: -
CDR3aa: CASSLRGRSSYEQYF
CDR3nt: TGTGCCAGCAGCTTAAGGGGCAGGAGCTCCTACGAGCAGTACTTC